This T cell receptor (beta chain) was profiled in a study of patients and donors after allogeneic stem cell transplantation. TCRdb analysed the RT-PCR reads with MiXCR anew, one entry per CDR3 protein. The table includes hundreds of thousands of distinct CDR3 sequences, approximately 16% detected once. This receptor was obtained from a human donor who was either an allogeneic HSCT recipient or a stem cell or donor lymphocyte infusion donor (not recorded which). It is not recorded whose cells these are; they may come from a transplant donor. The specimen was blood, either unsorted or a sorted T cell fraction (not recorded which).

CDR3 sequence (DNA): TGCGCCAGCAGCCCTGGTTTAGCGGGGGGGTCCTACGAGCAGTACTTC. It is translated as CASSPGLAGGSYEQYF. The V call is TRBV4-3, the J call TRBJ2-7; 11 bases line up with TRBD2. CDR3 length: 16 amino acids. The V segment lost 4 bases and the J segment 1 base; nucleotides outside the gene matches: 6. Germline loops: CDR1 LGHNA, CDR2 YSLEER.